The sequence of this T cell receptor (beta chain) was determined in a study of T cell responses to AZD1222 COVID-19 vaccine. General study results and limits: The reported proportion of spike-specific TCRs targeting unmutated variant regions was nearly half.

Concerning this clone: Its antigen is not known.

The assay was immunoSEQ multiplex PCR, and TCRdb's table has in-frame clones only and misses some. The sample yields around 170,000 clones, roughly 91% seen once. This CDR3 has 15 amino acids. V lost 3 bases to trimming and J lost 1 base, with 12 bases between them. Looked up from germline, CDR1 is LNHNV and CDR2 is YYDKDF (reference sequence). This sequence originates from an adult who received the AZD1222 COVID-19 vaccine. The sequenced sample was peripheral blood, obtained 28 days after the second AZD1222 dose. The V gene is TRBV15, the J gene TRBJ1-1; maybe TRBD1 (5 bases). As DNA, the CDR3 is TGTGCCACCAGCAGGGGGGGACGGGCGAACACTGAAGCTTTCTTT. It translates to CATSRGGRANTEAFF.